The 9 T cell receptor beta chains listed next were all sequenced from one sample in a study of blood T cell repertoires in COVID-19. Sequenced by immunoSEQ multiplex PCR; TCRdb stores in-frame clones only, minus some. This sample has tens of thousands of clones, with roughly 87% found just once. Material: peripheral blood. The receptors derive from a woman older than 75 with active or convalescent COVID-19.

This chain uses TRBV24-1 with TRBJ2-7; D might be TRBD1 (5 bases). The germline V and J ends were trimmed by 0 bases and 3 bases, with 14 bases remaining between them. Germline loops: CDR1 KGHDR, CDR2 SFDVKD. This CDR3 comprises 16 residues. Written as DNA, the CDR3 is TGTGCCACCAGTGATTTGGGGGCAGGCCACGACTACGAGCAGTACTTC. Amino acids: CATSDLGAGHDYEQYF.

J is TRBJ2-1 and V is TRBV7-8, with D uncertain. The CDR3 runs 14 residues. V shed 2 bases and J shed 6 bases, with 11 bases lying between them. CDR1 SGHVS and CDR2 FQNEAQ come from the germline V gene. The CDR3 DNA is TGTGCCAGCAGCTTATCCCCACAGTTCAATGAGCAGTTCTTC. Protein: CASSLSPQFNEQFF.

The chain has TRBV27 and TRBJ2-7, with D possibly matching TRBD1 (5 bases). Germline V CDR1 and CDR2: MNHEY, SMNVEV (reference sequence). The V and J ends lost 6 bases and 6 bases respectively, with 15 bases between them. The CDR3 spans 13 residues. CDR3 sequence reads: CASRPNAGSEQYF. The CDR3 DNA reads as TGTGCCAGCAGACCTAACGCAGGGTCCGAGCAGTACTTC.

To note about this clone: Relative to the germline gene, one junction end is altered; a read error may explain this. The chain recombines TRBV19 with TRBJ2-1; the D gene is possibly TRBD2 (5 bases). This CDR3 comprises 15 residues. The germline V gene has CDR1 LNHDA and CDR2 SQIVND (reference sequence). CDR3 nucleotide sequence: TGTGCCAATAGTATATCGACTGGGAGCTACAATGAGCAGTTCTTC. Translation: CANSISTGSYNEQFF.

The rearrangement joins TRBV4-1 to TRBJ2-7; 10 bases are shared with TRBD2. The CDR3 runs to 16 residues. Germline CDR1 reads MGHRA; CDR2 reads YSYEKL. J gave up 2 bases and V 1 base, and 5 bases lay outside the gene matches. The CDR3 loop reads CASSQVPSGGPYEQYF. The CDR3 DNA sequence: TGCGCCAGCAGCCAAGTCCCTAGCGGGGGCCCCTACGAGCAGTACTTC.

V gene TRBV4-3 combines with J gene TRBJ2-5, with 10 nucleotides matching TRBD1. Germline assignment: CDR1 LGHNA and CDR2 YSLEER. This CDR3 has 14 residues. The V segment lost 4 bases and the J segment 3 bases; nucleotides outside the gene matches: 2. CDR3 region: CASSRGTGEETQYF. The DNA of the CDR3 is TGCGCCAGCAGCCGGGGGACAGGGGAAGAGACCCAGTACTTC.

CDR3 nucleotide sequence: TGTGCCAGCAGTTTCCGACCGGGGGGCAATTCACCCCTCCACTTT. This codes for CASSFRPGGNSPLHF. The V gene is TRBV27, the J gene TRBJ1-6; D might be TRBD1 (6 bases). CDR1 and CDR2 from the germline V gene are MNHEY and SMNVEV (reference sequence). V was trimmed by 3 bases and J by 7 bases, leaving 13 bases between them. The CDR3 contains 15 residues.

The V call is TRBV5-4, the J call TRBJ2-4; 7 nucleotides align to TRBD2. Trimming cost V 0 bases and J 8 bases; bases outside gene matches: 8. CDR3 length equals 15 residues. The germline V gene has CDR1 SGHNT and CDR2 YYREEE (reference sequence). The CDR3 loop reads CASSLGNSGLDIQYF. The CDR3 DNA reads TGTGCCAGCAGCTTGGGCAACAGCGGACTAGACATTCAGTACTTC.

The DNA for the CDR3 is TGTGCCAGCAGTTTCCAACCGGTCCGCGAGCTGTTTTTT. The encoded protein is CASSFQPVRELFF. The rearrangement uses TRBV28 and TRBJ2-2, with D unclear. CDR3 length equals 13 residues. Germline-derived CDR1 and CDR2 are MDHEN and SYDVKM. V was cut by 3 bases and J by 11 bases, with 13 bases left in between.